This T cell receptor beta chain was sequenced in a study of cytomegalovirus exposure and HLA in healthy donors. Study conclusions and caveats: DRB1 had the most TCR associations and HLA-C the fewest, a later analysis found, with rates varying by HLA locus. A missense variant in DCLRE1C was later tied to TCR beta V- and J-gene trimming. The study carried out a later analysis of TCR beta sequences. It associated some 18,000 of them with specific HLA alleles at a false discovery rate of 0.05. Later analysis revealed greater clonal expansion in HLA-associated TCR beta chains than in equally common others.

The germline CDR1 and CDR2 sequences are MNHNS and SASEGT. V dropped 2 bases and J dropped 3 bases, with 10 bases sitting between them. The CDR3 totals 14 residues. The PCR was carried out with 60 Vbeta primers and 13 Jbeta primers. Only in-frame clones appear in the TCRdb table, and some are missing; sequencing was by immunoSEQ multiplex PCR. The sample holds 150,000 or so clones, over 75% seen once. Points on this clone: Its cognate antigen is unknown.

The receptor was derived from a woman between 45 and 65 years old in good health and CMV-seropositive. The V gene is TRBV6-1, the J gene TRBJ1-2, with no clear D. The sequenced material came from PBMCs. This CDR3 reads CASSELFPDYGYTF. The CDR3 coding sequence is TGTGCCAGCAGTGAATTGTTCCCAGACTATGGCTACACCTTC.